Listed below are T cell receptor beta chains from one sample, sequenced in a study of blood T cells in healthy people across ages. TCRdb re-analysed the 5' RACE reads in MiXCR, keeping a single row per CDR3 protein. The sample lists 850,000 to 950,000 distinct CDR3 sequences, 29% seen once, with 17% in the top ten. The sample was blood. The receptors derive from an elderly woman in good health. Both conserved end residues are trimmed from each CDR3.

v_call: TRBV5-1
cdr3_aa: ASSLARTSGGADEQY

v_call: TRBV6-2/TRBV6-3
cdr3_aa: ASRQTGTGKY

v_call: TRBV20-1
cdr3_aa: SATTTSGGKGPKDTQY

v_call: TRBV24-1
cdr3_aa: ATSPSQGKNTEAF

v_call: TRBV11-3
cdr3_aa: ASSLVGKGYT

v_call: TRBV6-6
cdr3_aa: ASSYPLGTGVNGYT

v_call: TRBV20-1
cdr3_aa: SARDGEGQVSSYNSPLH

v_call: TRBV5-1
cdr3_aa: ASSLNPQGRVAQY

v_call: TRBV12-3/TRBV12-4
cdr3_aa: ASSSDRAGSGELF

v_call: TRBV19
cdr3_aa: ASSIQLGEYEQY

v_call: TRBV6-5
cdr3_aa: ASSYSDRVSPYGYT

v_call: TRBV28
cdr3_aa: ASSRVSYEKY

v_call: TRBV6-1
cdr3_aa: ASSERALRTEAF

v_call: TRBV7-2
cdr3_aa: ASSLSAGPTGETQY

v_call: TRBV7-2
cdr3_aa: ASSLAEGGGANTQY

v_call: TRBV27
cdr3_aa: ASTPGRLNQPQH

v_call: TRBV7-9
cdr3_aa: ASSAKRDRPSYNEQF

v_call: TRBV29-1
cdr3_aa: SVEDLGAVNTEAF

v_call: TRBV15
cdr3_aa: ATSRERPGTSYEQY

v_call: TRBV5-1
cdr3_aa: ASSRQTSTDTQY

v_call: TRBV29-1
cdr3_aa: SVVIGSDTQY

v_call: TRBV20-1
cdr3_aa: RARPGETQY

v_call: TRBV6-2/TRBV6-3
cdr3_aa: ASSYSSANTGELF

v_call: TRBV20-1
cdr3_aa: SAKRGAGELF